The entry below gives a single T cell receptor (beta chain) sequence along with its context. Per the authors' pipeline: The assay estimated nucleated cells by amplifying reference gene primers. Data came from immunoSEQ multiplex PCR; TCRdb stores just in-frame clones and leaves some out. The DNA was the basis for D and trimming; V, J and clone size are from that table. In the table there are 250,000 to 300,000 clones, approximately 89% of which are singletons. The data stem from a study of blood T cell repertoires in COVID-19. At the level of the study: Whether acute or convalescent, the COVID-19 samples came from the United States, Italy and Spain.

The sample taken for sequencing was peripheral blood. The sequence derives from a young woman with COVID-19, enrolled during active disease.

The chain's CDR3 is CASSVGQAPLYGYTF. CDR3 bases: TGTGCCAGCAGCGTAGGACAGGCCCCCCTCTATGGCTACACCTTC. V is TRBV5-6 and J is TRBJ1-2, with 7 nucleotides matching TRBD1. Germline V CDR1 and CDR2: SGHDT, YYEEEE. The V segment lost 4 bases and the J segment 4 bases; nucleotides outside the gene matches: 10. The CDR3 totals 15 residues.